These 10 T cell receptor beta chains were all obtained from the same sample, sequenced in a study of blood T cell repertoires in COVID-19. This table comes from immunoSEQ multiplex PCR, and its TCRdb copy is limited to in-frame clones, with some not included. The table includes around 180,000 clones, 88% detected once. The sample consisted of peripheral blood. All receptors derive from a man in his 60s with acute or convalescent COVID-19.

The rearrangement links TRBV7-8 to TRBJ1-2, with a weak D call TRBD1 (5 bases). CDR1 is SGHVS and CDR2 is FQNEAQ in the germline V gene. The CDR3 is 14 amino acids. The V end was cut by 1 base, the J end by 2 bases, with 8 bases between. The CDR3 region is CASSLVTENYGYTF. CDR3 DNA sequence: TGTGCCAGCAGCTTAGTGACAGAGAACTATGGCTACACCTTC.

The chain employs TRBV20-1 and TRBJ1-4, with 8 bases lining up with TRBD1. The germline gives CDR1 DFQATT, CDR2 SNEGSKA (reference sequence). The CDR3 has 11 residues. V lost 8 bases to trimming and J lost 8 bases; unmatched junction nucleotides: 4. The CDR3 spells CSSDRAEKLFF. CDR3 nucleotides: TGCAGTTCGGACAGGGCCGAAAAACTGTTTTTT.

The chain joins TRBV11-3 to TRBJ2-7, with 8 bases identical to TRBD1. V trimming: 2 bases; J trimming: 5 bases; junction bases outside the gene matches: 11. CDR3 length: 16 residues. CDR1 SGHNT and CDR2 YENEEA come from the germline V gene. CDR3 DNA: TGTGCCAGCAGCTTAAGGGACCGCGGGACAGGTCACGAGCAGTACTTC. Protein: CASSLRDRGTGHEQYF.

The chain has TRBV11-3 and TRBJ2-5, with a tentative D call TRBD1 (6 bases). V was cut by 2 bases and J by 5 bases, with 15 bases left in between. Germline V gene sequence: CDR1 SGHNT, CDR2 YENEEA. The CDR3 length is 15 residues. CDR3 sequence: CASSLYGARGETQYF. The CDR3 bases are TGTGCCAGCAGCTTATACGGGGCTAGGGGGGAGACCCAGTACTTC.

The gene calls are TRBV7-9 and TRBJ1-2; D not resolved. Germline V gene lookup returns CDR1 SEHNR and CDR2 FQNEAQ (reference sequence). The CDR3 spans 13 residues. Trimming shortened V by 2 bases and J by 6 bases, and 10 bases separated the two germline ends. CDR3 protein: CASSLPGRNGYTF. CDR3 bases: TGTGCCAGCAGCTTACCTGGGAGGAATGGCTACACCTTC. Based on the CDR3 plus reference TRBV7-9 and TRBJ1-2, the full variable domain is DTGVSQNPRHKITKRGQNVTFRCDPISEHNRLYWYRQTLGQGPEFLTYFQNEAQLEKSRLLSDRFSAERPKGSFSTLEIQRTEQGDSAMYLCASSLPGRNGYTFGSGTRLTVV.

This clone appeared once. V usage is TRBV12-5 and J usage is TRBJ2-7; TRBD1 matches 8 bases. J gave up 4 bases and V 1 base, and 18 bases lay outside the gene matches. The CDR3 has 19 amino acids. In germline, CDR1 is LGHNT, CDR2 FRNRAP. The CDR3 DNA sequence: TGTGCTAGTGGTTTGGACACTGCCGTAGGAGACGGGACAGGTTACGAGCAGTACGTC. Protein: CASGLDTAVGDGTGYEQYV.

This chain uses TRBV5-4 with TRBJ2-7; 8 bases are shared with TRBD1. The V gene's germline CDR1 is SGHNT and CDR2 YYREEE (reference sequence). This CDR3 spans 14 amino acids. V lost 6 bases and J lost 9; bases outside the gene matches: 14. The CDR3 nucleotides are TGTGCCAGCAACGCCGGGACAGGTAAACACGTGCAGTACTTC. This sequence encodes CASNAGTGKHVQYF.

This chain joins TRBV6-5 and TRBJ1-1, with D tentatively TRBD1 (5 bases). V was shortened by 7 bases and J by 4 bases, with 7 bases between the two germline ends. Germline V gene sequence: CDR1 MNHEY, CDR2 SVGAGI. CDR3 length: 11 amino acids. In nucleotides, the CDR3 is TGTGCCAGCACCCAGGGCACTGAAGCTTTCTTT. Protein: CASTQGTEAFF.

This chain uses TRBV19 with TRBJ1-2, with TRBD1 matching 7 bases. Germline CDR1 reads LNHDA; CDR2 reads SQIVND (reference sequence). V shed 5 bases, J shed 8 bases, and the junction held 11 bases outside the gene matches. This CDR3 comprises 14 residues. CDR3 protein: CASSPNVDRVGYTF. The CDR3 DNA is TGTGCCAGTAGTCCAAACGTCGACAGGGTCGGCTACACCTTC.

The V call is TRBV27, the J call TRBJ1-6; D call uncertain. Germline V gives CDR1 MNHEY, CDR2 SMNVEV (reference sequence). The CDR3 runs 14 residues. Trimming cost V 4 bases and J 9 bases, with 13 bases left between them. The CDR3 reads CASSSGSAGSPLHF. CDR3 nucleotide sequence: TGTGCCAGCAGTTCCGGGTCGGCGGGTTCACCCCTCCACTTT.